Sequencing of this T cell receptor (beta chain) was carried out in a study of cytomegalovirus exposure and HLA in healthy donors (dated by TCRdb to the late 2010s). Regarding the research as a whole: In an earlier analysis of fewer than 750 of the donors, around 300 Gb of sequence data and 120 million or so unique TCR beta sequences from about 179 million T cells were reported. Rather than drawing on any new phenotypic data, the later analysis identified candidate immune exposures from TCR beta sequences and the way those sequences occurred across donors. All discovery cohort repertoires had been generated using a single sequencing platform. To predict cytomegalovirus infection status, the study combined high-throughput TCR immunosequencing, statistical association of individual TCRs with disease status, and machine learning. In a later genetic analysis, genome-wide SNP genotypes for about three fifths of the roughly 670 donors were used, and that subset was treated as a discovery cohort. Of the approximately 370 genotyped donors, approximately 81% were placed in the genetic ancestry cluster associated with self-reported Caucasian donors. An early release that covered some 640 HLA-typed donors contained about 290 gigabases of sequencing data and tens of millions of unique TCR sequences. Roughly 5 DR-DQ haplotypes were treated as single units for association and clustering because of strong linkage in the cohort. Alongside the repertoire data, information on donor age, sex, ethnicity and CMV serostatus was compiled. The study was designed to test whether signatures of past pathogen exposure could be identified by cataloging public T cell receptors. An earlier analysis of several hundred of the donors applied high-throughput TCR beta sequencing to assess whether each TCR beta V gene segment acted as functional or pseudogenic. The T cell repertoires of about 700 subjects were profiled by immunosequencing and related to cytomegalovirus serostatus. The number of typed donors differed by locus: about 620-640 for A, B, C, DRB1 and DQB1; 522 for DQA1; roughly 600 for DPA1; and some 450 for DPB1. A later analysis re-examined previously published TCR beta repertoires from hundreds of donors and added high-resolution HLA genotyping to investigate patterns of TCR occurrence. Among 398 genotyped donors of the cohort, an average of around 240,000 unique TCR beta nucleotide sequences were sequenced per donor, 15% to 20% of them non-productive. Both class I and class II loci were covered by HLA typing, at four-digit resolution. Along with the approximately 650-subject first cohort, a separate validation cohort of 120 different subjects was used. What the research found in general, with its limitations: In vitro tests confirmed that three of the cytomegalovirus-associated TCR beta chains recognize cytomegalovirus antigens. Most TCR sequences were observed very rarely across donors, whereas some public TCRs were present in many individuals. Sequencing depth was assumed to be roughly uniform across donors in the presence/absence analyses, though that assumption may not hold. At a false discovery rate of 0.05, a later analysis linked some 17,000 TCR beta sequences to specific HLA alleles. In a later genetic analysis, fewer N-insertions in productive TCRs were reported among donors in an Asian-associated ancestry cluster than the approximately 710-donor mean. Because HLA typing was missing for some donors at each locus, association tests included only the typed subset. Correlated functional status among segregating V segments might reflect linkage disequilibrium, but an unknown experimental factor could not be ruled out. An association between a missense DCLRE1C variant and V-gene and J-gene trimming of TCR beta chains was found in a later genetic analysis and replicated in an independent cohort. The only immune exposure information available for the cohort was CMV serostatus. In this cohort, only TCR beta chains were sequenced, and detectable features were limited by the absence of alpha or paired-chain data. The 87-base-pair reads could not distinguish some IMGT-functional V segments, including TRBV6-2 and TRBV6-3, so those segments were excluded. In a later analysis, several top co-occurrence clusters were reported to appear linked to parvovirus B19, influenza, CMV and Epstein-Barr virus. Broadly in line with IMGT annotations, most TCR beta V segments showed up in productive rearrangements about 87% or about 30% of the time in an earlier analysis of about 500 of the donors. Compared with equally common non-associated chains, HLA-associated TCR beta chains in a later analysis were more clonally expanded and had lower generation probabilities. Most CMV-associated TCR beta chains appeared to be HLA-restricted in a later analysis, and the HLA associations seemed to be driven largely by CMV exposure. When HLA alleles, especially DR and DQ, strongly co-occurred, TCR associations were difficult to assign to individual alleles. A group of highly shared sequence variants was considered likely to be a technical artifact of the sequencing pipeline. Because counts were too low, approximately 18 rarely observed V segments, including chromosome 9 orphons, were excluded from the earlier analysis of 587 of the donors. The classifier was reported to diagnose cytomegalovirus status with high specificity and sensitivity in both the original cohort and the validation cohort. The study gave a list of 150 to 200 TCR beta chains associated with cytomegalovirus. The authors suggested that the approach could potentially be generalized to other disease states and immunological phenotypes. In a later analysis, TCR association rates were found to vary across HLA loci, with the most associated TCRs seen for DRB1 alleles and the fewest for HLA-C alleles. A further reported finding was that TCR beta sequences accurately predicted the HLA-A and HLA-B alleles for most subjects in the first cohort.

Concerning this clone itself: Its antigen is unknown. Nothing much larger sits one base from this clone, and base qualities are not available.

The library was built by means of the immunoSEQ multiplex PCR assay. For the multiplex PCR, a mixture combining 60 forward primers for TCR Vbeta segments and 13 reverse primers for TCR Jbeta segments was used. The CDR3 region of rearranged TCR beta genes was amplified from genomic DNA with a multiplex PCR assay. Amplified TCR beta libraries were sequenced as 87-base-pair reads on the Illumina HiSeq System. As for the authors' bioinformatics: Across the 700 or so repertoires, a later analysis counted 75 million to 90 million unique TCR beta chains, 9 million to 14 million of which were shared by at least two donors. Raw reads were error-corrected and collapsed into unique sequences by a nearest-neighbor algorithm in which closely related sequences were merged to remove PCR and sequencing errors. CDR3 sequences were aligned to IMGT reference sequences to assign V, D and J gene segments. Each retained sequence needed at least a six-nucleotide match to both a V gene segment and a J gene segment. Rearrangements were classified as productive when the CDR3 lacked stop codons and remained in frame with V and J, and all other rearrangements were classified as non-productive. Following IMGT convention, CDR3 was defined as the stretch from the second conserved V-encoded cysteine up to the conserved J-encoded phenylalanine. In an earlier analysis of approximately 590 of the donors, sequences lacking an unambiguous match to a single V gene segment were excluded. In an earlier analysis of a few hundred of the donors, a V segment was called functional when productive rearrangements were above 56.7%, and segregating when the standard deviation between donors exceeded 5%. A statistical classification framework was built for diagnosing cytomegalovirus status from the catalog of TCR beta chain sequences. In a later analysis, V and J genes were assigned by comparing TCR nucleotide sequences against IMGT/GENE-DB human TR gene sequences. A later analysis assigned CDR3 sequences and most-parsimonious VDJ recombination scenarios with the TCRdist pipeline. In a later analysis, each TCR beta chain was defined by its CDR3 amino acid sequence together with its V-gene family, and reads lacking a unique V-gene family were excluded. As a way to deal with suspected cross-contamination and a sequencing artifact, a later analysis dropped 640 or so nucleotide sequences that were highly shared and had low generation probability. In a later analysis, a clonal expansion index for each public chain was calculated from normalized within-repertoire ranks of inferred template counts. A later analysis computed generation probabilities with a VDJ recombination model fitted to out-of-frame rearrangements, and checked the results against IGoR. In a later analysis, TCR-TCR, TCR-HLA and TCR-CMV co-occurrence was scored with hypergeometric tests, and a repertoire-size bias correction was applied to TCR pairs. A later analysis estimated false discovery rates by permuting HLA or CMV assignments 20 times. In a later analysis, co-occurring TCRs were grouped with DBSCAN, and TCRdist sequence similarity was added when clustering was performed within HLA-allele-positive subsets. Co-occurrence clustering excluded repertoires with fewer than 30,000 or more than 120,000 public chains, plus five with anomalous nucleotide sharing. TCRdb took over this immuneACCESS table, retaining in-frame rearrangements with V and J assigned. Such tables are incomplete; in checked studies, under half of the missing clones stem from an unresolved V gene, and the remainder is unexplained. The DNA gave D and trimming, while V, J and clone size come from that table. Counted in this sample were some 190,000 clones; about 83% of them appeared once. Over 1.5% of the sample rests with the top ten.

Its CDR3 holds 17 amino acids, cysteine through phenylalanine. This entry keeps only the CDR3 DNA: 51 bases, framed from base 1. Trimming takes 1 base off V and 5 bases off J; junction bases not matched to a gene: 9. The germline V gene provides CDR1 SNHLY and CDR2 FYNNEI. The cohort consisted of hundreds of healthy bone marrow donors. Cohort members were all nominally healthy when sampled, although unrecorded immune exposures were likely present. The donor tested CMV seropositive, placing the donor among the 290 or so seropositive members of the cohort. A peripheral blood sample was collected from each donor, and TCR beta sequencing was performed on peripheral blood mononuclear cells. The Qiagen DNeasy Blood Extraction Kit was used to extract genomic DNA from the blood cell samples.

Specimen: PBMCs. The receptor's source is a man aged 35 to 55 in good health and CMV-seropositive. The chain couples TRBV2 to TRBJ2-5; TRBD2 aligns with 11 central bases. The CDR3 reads CASSEGLAGSSEETQYF. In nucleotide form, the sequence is TGTGCCAGCAGTGAAGGACTAGCGGGGAGCTCAGAGGAGACCCAGTACTTC.